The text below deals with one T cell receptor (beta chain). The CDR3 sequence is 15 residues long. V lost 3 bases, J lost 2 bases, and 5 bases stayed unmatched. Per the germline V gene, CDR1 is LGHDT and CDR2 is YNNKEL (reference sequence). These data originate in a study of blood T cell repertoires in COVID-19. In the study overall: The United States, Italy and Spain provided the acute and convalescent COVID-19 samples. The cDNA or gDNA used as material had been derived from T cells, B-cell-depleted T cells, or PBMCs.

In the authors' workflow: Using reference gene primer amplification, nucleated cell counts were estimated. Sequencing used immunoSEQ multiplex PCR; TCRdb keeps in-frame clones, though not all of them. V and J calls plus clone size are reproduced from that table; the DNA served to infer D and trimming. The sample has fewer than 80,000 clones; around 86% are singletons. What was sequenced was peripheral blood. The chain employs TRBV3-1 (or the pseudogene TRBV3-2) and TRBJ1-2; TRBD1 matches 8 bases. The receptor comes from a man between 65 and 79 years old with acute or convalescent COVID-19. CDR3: CASSQYQGANYGYTF. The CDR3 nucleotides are TGTGCCAGCAGCCAGTACCAGGGGGCCAACTATGGCTACACCTTC.